This T cell receptor beta chain was sequenced for a study of blood T cell repertoires in COVID-19. Study context: Spain, Italy and the United States supplied samples that represented acute and convalescent COVID-19.

The germline V gene has CDR1 SEHNR and CDR2 FQNEAQ (reference sequence). V lost 1 base and J 9 bases, leaving 15 bases between the germline ends. This CDR3 has 14 amino acids. Clones were read by immunoSEQ multiplex PCR, and TCRdb kept only the in-frame ones, dropping some. The table has about 250,000 clones, around 83% seen once. The sample taken for sequencing was PBMCs or T cells enriched from blood (not recorded which). The rearrangement uses TRBV7-9 and TRBJ1-1; D is unresolved. The origin of this receptor is a middle-aged man who had been exposed to COVID-19. CDR3 sequence reads: CASSLGAGLPKAFF. For the CDR3, the DNA is TGTGCCAGCAGCTTAGGGGCAGGTCTGCCCAAAGCTTTCTTT.